Listed here are 30 T cell receptor beta chains from one sample, sequenced in a study of blood T cell repertoires in COVID-19. This table comes from immunoSEQ multiplex PCR, and its TCRdb copy is limited to in-frame clones, with some not included. The table has 300,000 to 350,000 clones, roughly 90% seen once. Sequences were obtained from peripheral blood. Receptor source: a woman in her twenties or thirties with COVID-19, enrolled during active disease.

The rearrangement joins TRBV19 to TRBJ1-3, with D possibly TRBD1 on 5 matching bases. Per the germline V gene, CDR1 is LNHDA and CDR2 is SQIVND (reference sequence). V was cut by 4 bases and J by 4 bases, with 11 bases left in between. The CDR3 has 14 amino acids. CDR3 nucleotides: TGTGCCAGTAGTACCGTGGACATCGGAAACACCATATATTTT. This gives the protein CASSTVDIGNTIYF.

The CDR3 DNA is TGTGCCAGCAGCCTGAGGACAGGAGTGGACTATGGCTACACCTTC. Its translation: CASSLRTGVDYGYTF. This chain joins TRBV5-8 and TRBJ1-2; 7 positions match TRBD1. V shed 4 bases and J 3 bases; nucleotides not matched to a gene: 9. The CDR3 runs 15 residues. Germline CDR1 is SGHTS and CDR2 is YDEGEE.

The rearrangement links TRBV28 to TRBJ1-2; D may be TRBD1 (6 bases). This CDR3 is built from 12 residues. Trimming removed 10 bases at V and 8 bases at J, with 17 bases between. Germline V gives CDR1 MDHEN, CDR2 SYDVKM. Written as DNA, the CDR3 is TGTGCCACCCAACAGGGAAAACGAGGCTACACCTTC. This gives the protein CATQQGKRGYTF.

The chain is built from TRBV5-1 and TRBJ2-2; TRBD1 matches 7 bases. J gave up 0 bases and V 4 bases, and 6 bases lay outside the gene matches. This CDR3 is built from 16 residues. The germline CDR1 and CDR2 sequences are SGHRS and YFSETQ. The CDR3: CASSPTTGPNTGELFF. The CDR3 coding sequence is TGCGCCAGCAGCCCAACGACAGGGCCGAACACCGGGGAGCTGTTTTTT.

The CDR3 DNA sequence: TGTGCCAGCAGTGAAGCGCTAACAGGGAAGCAGCCCCAGCATTTT. Translating gives CASSEALTGKQPQHF. The chain has TRBV2 and TRBJ1-5; possible D gene TRBD1, 6 bases. Trimming left V 0 bases short and J 7 bases short, with 13 bases between. The CDR3 spans 15 residues. Looked up from germline, CDR1 is SNHLY and CDR2 is FYNNEI.

J is TRBJ1-1 and V is TRBV5-1, with a possible D match to TRBD1 (5 bases). The CDR3 covers 19 residues. The V end lost 0 bases, the J end lost 0 bases, and 21 bases lay between the germline ends. Germline V gene sequence: CDR1 SGHRS, CDR2 YFSETQ. The CDR3 is CASSLEWSPGHDMNTEAFF. The DNA for the CDR3 is TGCGCCAGCAGCTTGGAGTGGAGCCCTGGACACGACATGAACACTGAAGCTTTCTTT.

The rearrangement links TRBV3-1 (or the pseudogene TRBV3-2) to TRBJ1-2, with 9 bases identical to TRBD1. J gave up 4 bases and V 1 base, and 16 bases lay outside the gene matches. The germline CDR1 and CDR2 sequences are LGHDT and YNNKEL (reference sequence). This CDR3 has 19 residues. CDR3 amino acids: CASSQVPRDTGGLGYGYTF. The CDR3 nucleotides are TGTGCCAGCAGCCAAGTCCCCAGAGATACAGGGGGCCTCGGCTATGGCTACACCTTC.

The chain links TRBV4-1 to TRBJ2-3; TRBD1 might be the D (5 bases). From germline, CDR1 is MGHRA and CDR2 YSYEKL. CDR3 length: 14 residues. V dropped 1 base and J dropped 4 bases, with 9 bases sitting between them. The CDR3 loop reads CASSQGVGADTQYF. The CDR3 DNA sequence: TGCGCCAGCAGCCAAGGGGTAGGGGCAGATACGCAGTATTTT.

The chain employs TRBV19 and TRBJ1-5; D call uncertain. Germline CDR1 reads LNHDA; CDR2 reads SQIVND (reference sequence). This CDR3 has 15 amino acids. V was trimmed by 7 bases and J by 3 bases, leaving 16 bases between them. The CDR3 DNA follows: TGTGCCAGTAAGTCGGGTATCTCTTTCAATCAGCCCCAGCATTTT. This codes for CASKSGISFNQPQHF.

V is TRBV5-6 and J is TRBJ1-2, with 11 positions matching TRBD1. In germline, CDR1 is SGHDT, CDR2 YYEEEE. The CDR3 spans 15 residues. V shed 4 bases and J 5 bases; nucleotides not matched to a gene: 7. The CDR3 region is CASSGRTGGAYGYTF. CDR3 coding DNA: TGTGCCAGCAGCGGACGGACAGGGGGCGCTTATGGCTACACCTTC. Filled out from reference TRBV5-6 and TRBJ1-2, the complete variable domain reads DAGVTQSPTHLIKTRGQQVTLRCSPKSGHDTVSWYQQALGQGPQFIFQYYEEEERQRGNFPDRFSGHQFPNYSSELNVNALLLGDSALYLCASSGRTGGAYGYTFGSGTRLTVV.

The CDR3 is CASSAGQSYEQYF. The CDR3, as DNA: TGTGCCAGTAGTGCGGGACAGTCCTACGAGCAGTACTTC. The chain is built from TRBV19 and TRBJ2-7; possible D gene TRBD1, 7 bases. Germline values: CDR1 LNHDA, CDR2 SQIVND (reference sequence). The V gene lost 5 bases and the J gene lost 1 base, with 9 bases spanning the gap. The CDR3 spans 13 residues.

The J gene is TRBJ2-4, the V gene TRBV3-1 (or the pseudogene TRBV3-2); D is ambiguous. Looked up from germline, CDR1 is LGHDT and CDR2 is YNNKEL (reference sequence). Trimming removed 0 bases from V and 1 base from J, with 4 bases in between. The CDR3 extends over 14 amino acids. The CDR3 DNA sequence: TGTGCCAGCAGCCAAGATCGGGCCAAAAACATTCAGTACTTC. Its translation is CASSQDRAKNIQYF.

V gene TRBV3-1 (or the pseudogene TRBV3-2) combines with J gene TRBJ1-3; the D gene is possibly TRBD1 (6 bases). V was cut by 6 bases and J by 1 base, with 13 bases left in between. CDR1 is LGHDT and CDR2 is YNNKEL in the germline V gene (reference sequence). The CDR3 consists of 15 residues. This CDR3 reads CASSDQGLSGNTIYF. The CDR3 DNA follows: TGTGCCAGCAGTGACCAGGGGTTATCTGGAAACACCATATATTTT.

The V and J genes are TRBV19 and TRBJ2-1, with TRBD2 matching 9 bases. Germline CDR1 is LNHDA and CDR2 is SQIVND (reference sequence). The V and J ends lost 3 bases and 5 bases, in that order; junction bases with no gene match: 11. The CDR3 loop spans 17 amino acids. The CDR3 here is CASSIGFWREGNNEQFF. DNA of the CDR3: TGTGCCAGTAGTATTGGTTTTTGGCGGGAGGGTAACAATGAGCAGTTCTTC.

This rearrangement joins TRBV28 to TRBJ2-7; 8 bases match TRBD1. V lost 2 bases, J lost 3 bases, and 6 bases stayed unmatched. CDR1 and CDR2 from the germline V gene are MDHEN and SYDVKM. The CDR3 length is 15 residues. The CDR3 DNA reads TGTGCCAGCAGTTTAGTGGACAGGGTAAGCTACGAGCAGTACTTC. It specifies CASSLVDRVSYEQYF.

V usage is TRBV7-2 and J usage is TRBJ1-5; perhaps TRBD1 as D (6 bases). The V end was cut by 2 bases, the J end by 4 bases, with 6 bases between. This CDR3 has 13 amino acids. Germline-derived CDR1 and CDR2 are SGHTA and FQGNSA. The CDR3 spells CASSLRGNQPQHF. The CDR3 nucleotides read TGTGCCAGCAGCTTAAGGGGGAATCAGCCCCAGCATTTT.

The chain couples TRBV9 to TRBJ2-1; D gene ambiguous. This CDR3 comprises 16 residues. Trimming left V 2 bases short and J 1 base short, with 13 bases between. Germline CDR1 and CDR2: SGDLS and YYNGEE. The CDR3 coding sequence is TGTGCCAGCAGCGTTGCCAGCGCCATATCCTACAATGAGCAGTTCTTC. It specifies CASSVASAISYNEQFF.

The chain has TRBV30 and TRBJ1-2; unclear D gene. Deletions cut 1 base from V and 6 bases from J, with 21 bases between. Germline CDR1 and CDR2: GTSNPN and SVGIG (reference sequence). This CDR3 is built from 16 residues. CDR3 nucleotide sequence: TGTGCCTGGAGTGCTTACGAGGGCAGGAACTCCGATGGCTACACCTTC. It codes for CAWSAYEGRNSDGYTF.

The count of this clone is one. This sequence joins TRBV6-6 and TRBJ2-1; D might be TRBD2 (6 bases). The CDR3 covers 15 residues. From germline, CDR1 is MNHNY and CDR2 SVGAGI (reference sequence). Trimming removed 2 bases from V and 3 bases from J, with 11 bases in between. CDR3 DNA sequence: TGTGCCAGCAGTTACGGTCGGGGAGGCTACAATGAGCAGTTCTTC. It specifies CASSYGRGGYNEQFF.

The sample holds a few counts of this clone. The gene calls are TRBV3-1 (or the pseudogene TRBV3-2) and TRBJ1-5; tentative D call: TRBD1 (5 bases). Trimming stripped 1 base from V and 1 base from J, with 8 bases between. The CDR3 consists of 15 residues. Germline V gene lookup returns CDR1 LGHDT and CDR2 YNNKEL (reference sequence). The CDR3 sequence: CASSQGRVSNQPQHF. The DNA for the CDR3 is TGTGCCAGCAGCCAAGGCAGGGTGAGCAATCAGCCCCAGCATTTT.

This clone has only one observation. The chain combines TRBV27 with TRBJ2-3, with D maybe TRBD1 (6 bases). CDR1 MNHEY and CDR2 SMNVEV come from the germline V gene (reference sequence). V shed 5 bases and J shed 5 bases, with 17 bases lying between them. CDR3 length: 15 amino acids. The CDR3 sequence is CASSLDRGNGDTQYF. The CDR3, as DNA: TGTGCCAGCAGTCTGGACAGAGGGAATGGAGATACGCAGTATTTT.

The gene calls are TRBV5-4 and TRBJ2-5, with TRBD2 matching 8 bases. Germline CDR1 and CDR2: SGHNT and YYREEE (reference sequence). J lost 2 bases, V lost 4 bases, and 7 bases had no gene match. The CDR3 extends over 15 amino acids. Here the CDR3 reads CASSRSLAEQETQYF. Here the CDR3 DNA reads TGTGCCAGCAGCCGATCACTAGCGGAGCAAGAGACCCAGTACTTC.

The chain is built from TRBV9 and TRBJ2-5, with 10 bases matching TRBD1. The V and J ends lost 4 bases and 6 bases, in that order; junction bases with no gene match: 9. CDR1 is SGDLS, CDR2 YYNGEE, per germline. This CDR3 spans 15 amino acids. In DNA, the CDR3 is TGTGCCAGCAGCCCGACAGGGGGCGTCGGACAGACCCAGTACTTC. Protein: CASSPTGGVGQTQYF. Together with reference TRBV9 and TRBJ2-5, the CDR3 gives the full variable domain: DSGVTQTPKHLITATGQRVTLRCSPRSGDLSVYWYQQSLDQGLQFLIQYYNGEERAKGNILERFSAQQFPDLHSELNLSSLELGDSALYFCASSPTGGVGQTQYFGPGTRLLVL.

The chain uses TRBV25-1 and TRBJ1-4; D is undetermined. Germline V gene data show CDR1 as MGHDK and CDR2 as SYGVNS. This CDR3 is built from 13 residues. With 4 bases removed from V and 4 bases from J, the gap between germline ends came to 7 bases. In nucleotides, the CDR3 is TGTGCCAGCAGTGTTACAGTTAATGAAAAACTGTTTTTT. It specifies CASSVTVNEKLFF.

The rearrangement uses TRBV10-1 and TRBJ1-1; 7 nucleotides line up with TRBD1. The CDR3 has 14 amino acids. In germline, CDR1 is WNHNN, CDR2 SYGVQD (reference sequence). With 4 bases clipped from V and 8 bases from J, the junction kept 10 bases outside the gene matches. CDR3 DNA sequence: TGCGCCAGCAGTGGGGGACAGTGGAGTACAGAAGCTTTCTTT. It encodes CASSGGQWSTEAFF.

The chain recombines TRBV30 with TRBJ1-3; possibly TRBD1 for D (5 bases). The CDR3 has 13 amino acids. Germline CDR1 and CDR2: GTSNPN and SVGIG (reference sequence). Trimming pared 2 bases from V and 2 bases from J, leaving 7 bases between. Written as DNA, the CDR3 is TGTGCCTGGAGTAGGGGTCCTGGAAACACCATATATTTT. Residues: CAWSRGPGNTIYF.

V and J are TRBV19 and TRBJ1-3, with D unclear. Trimming took off 9 bases at V and 1 base at J, with 16 bases between the two ends. The length of the CDR3 is 15 residues. Germline V lookup: CDR1 LNHDA, CDR2 SQIVND (reference sequence). The CDR3 loop is CASKDLRGSGNTIYF. The CDR3 DNA reads TGTGCCAGCAAAGACCTACGGGGATCTGGAAACACCATATATTTT.

This chain connects TRBV27 to TRBJ2-7; 9 bases match TRBD1. From germline, CDR1 is MNHEY and CDR2 SMNVEV (reference sequence). J was trimmed by 6 bases and V by 4 bases; bases with no gene match: 10. The CDR3 runs to 15 residues. The CDR3 region is CASSSGTGLRGEQYF. The CDR3 region has the DNA TGTGCCAGCAGTTCAGGGACAGGGCTTCGCGGCGAGCAGTACTTC.

This chain uses TRBV18 with TRBJ1-2, with TRBD1 as a possible D gene (5 bases). V gave up 6 bases and J gave up 4 bases, with 6 bases separating them. The CDR3 totals 11 residues. The germline CDR1 and CDR2 sequences are KGHSH and LQKENI. The CDR3 is CASSTGYGYTF. The CDR3 nucleotides are TGTGCCAGCTCTACAGGCTATGGCTACACCTTC.

This clone was seen just once. CDR3 in amino acids: CASSQDPGLVFAATGELFF. CDR3 sequence (DNA): TGCGCCAGCAGCCAAGACCCGGGACTAGTTTTCGCGGCAACCGGGGAGCTGTTTTTT. This sequence joins TRBV4-1 and TRBJ2-2; 8 nucleotides line up with TRBD2. Germline V gives CDR1 MGHRA, CDR2 YSYEKL. CDR3 length: 19 amino acids. After removal of 0 bases from V and 5 bases from J, the junction contained 14 bases not matched to a gene.